These 31 T cell receptor beta chains share one sample of origin, sequenced in a study of OX40 agonist ivuxolimab in advanced cancers. The data were produced by immunoSEQ multiplex PCR, yet TCRdb's version contains in-frame clones alone and is incomplete. The sample has 9,000 to 10,000 clones, 70% seen once; the top ten hold about a quarter. This sample comprised CD4+ or CD8+ T cells sorted from blood, obtained in a trial of the OX40 agonist ivuxolimab. All receptors derive from an adult with an advanced solid tumor such as melanoma, head and neck, liver or kidney cancer.

The chain employs TRBV7-9 and TRBJ2-2; the match to TRBD1 covers 11 bases. V was pared by 3 bases and J by 4 bases, with 7 bases of the junction left unmatched. Per germline, CDR1 SEHNR and CDR2 FQNEAQ (reference sequence). The CDR3 contains 17 residues. The CDR3 DNA is TGTGCCAGCAGCTTCAACCCGGACAGGGGGCTCACCGGGGAGCTGTTTTTT. Amino acids: CASSFNPDRGLTGELFF.

CDR3 in amino acids: CASSSPGQNYGYTF. The CDR3 DNA sequence: TGTGCCAGCAGCAGCCCGGGACAGAACTATGGCTACACCTTC. The rearrangement links TRBV12-2 to TRBJ1-2; the tabulated D call, TRBD1, remains unverified against the DNA. TRBV12-2 has pseudogene status. The CDR3 extends over 14 amino acids.

V and J are TRBV27 and TRBJ2-1; D unclear. The CDR3 contains 13 residues. Germline values: CDR1 MNHEY, CDR2 SMNVEV (reference sequence). Trimming left V 2 bases short and J 8 bases short, with 10 bases between. CDR3 DNA sequence: TGTGCCAGCAGTTTACGAAGAGCCCATGAGCAGTTCTTC. Its translation is CASSLRRAHEQFF.

This clone has a handful of counts. This chain links TRBV5-3 with TRBJ2-3, with 9 bases matching TRBD1. TRBV5-3 is an ORF; its function is uncertain. V shed 4 bases, J shed 6 bases, and the junction held 9 bases outside the gene matches. The CDR3 extends over 15 amino acids. The CDR3: CARSAAGTGWDTQYF. The CDR3 DNA is TGTGCCAGAAGCGCAGCCGGGACAGGGTGGGATACGCAGTATTTT.

In nucleotides, the CDR3 is TGTGCCAGCAGCTCAGGGGGCTGGTTGGAGCCCCAGCATTTT. Encoded protein: CASSSGGWLEPQHF. The chain combines TRBV6-5 with TRBJ1-5; 8 bases are shared with TRBD1. Germline trimming cut 6 bases from V and 8 bases from J; bases unmatched to any gene: 9. The CDR3 runs to 14 residues. The V gene's germline CDR1 is MNHEY and CDR2 SVGAGI.

This chain uses TRBV7-3 with TRBJ1-1, with 7 nucleotides matching TRBD1. The CDR3 length is 14 residues. The trim removed 2 bases at V and 6 bases at J, leaving 6 bases unmatched. Germline lookup yields CDR1 SGHTA and CDR2 FQGTGA. The CDR3 region has the DNA TGTGCCAGCAGCTTAGGGGCCGGGACAGCTGAAGCTTTCTTT. Amino acids: CASSLGAGTAEAFF.

The V call is TRBV5-6, the J call TRBJ1-2; no clear D. The germline V gene has CDR1 SGHDT and CDR2 YYEEEE. The CDR3 covers 12 residues. V was pared by 1 base and J by 7 bases, with 8 bases between. The CDR3, as DNA: TGTGCCAGCAGCTTGATGGAAAGTGGCTACACCTTC. The encoded protein is CASSLMESGYTF. Combining the CDR3 with reference TRBV5-6 and TRBJ1-2 gives the whole variable domain DAGVTQSPTHLIKTRGQQVTLRCSPKSGHDTVSWYQQALGQGPQFIFQYYEEEERQRGNFPDRFSGHQFPNYSSELNVNALLLGDSALYLCASSLMESGYTFGSGTRLTVV.

This clone occurred a few times. The V call is TRBV11-3, the J call TRBJ2-3; weak D call: TRBD2 (5 bases). There are 13 residues in the CDR3. The ends were cut back, 4 bases at V and 5 bases at J, with 10 bases in the middle. CDR1 is SGHNT, CDR2 YENEEA, per germline. CDR3 DNA: TGTGCCAGCAGCTCCTACGGGGAAGATACGCAGTATTTT. Translation gives CASSSYGEDTQYF.

The CDR3 spells CASSPKVGGEAFF. DNA of the CDR3: TGTGCCAGCAGCCCGAAGGTTGGGGGAGAAGCTTTCTTT. The gene calls are TRBV5-4 and TRBJ1-1, with D possibly being TRBD1 (5 bases). The V gene lost 4 bases and the J gene lost 8 bases, with 15 bases spanning the gap. CDR1 SGHNT and CDR2 YYREEE come from the germline V gene (reference sequence). The CDR3 is 13 amino acids.

The chain has TRBV27 and TRBJ1-1, with a tentative D call TRBD1 (5 bases). Germline assignment: CDR1 MNHEY and CDR2 SMNVEV (reference sequence). CDR3 length: 14 residues. V lost 5 bases to trimming and J lost 5 bases, with 15 bases between them. CDR3 loop: CASSHTGLGTEAFF. CDR3 bases: TGTGCCAGCAGTCATACAGGATTGGGGACTGAAGCTTTCTTT.

This clone has just a few counts. The J gene is TRBJ1-4, the V gene TRBV6-5; tentative D call: TRBD1 (6 bases). This CDR3 is 15 amino acids long. In germline, CDR1 is MNHEY, CDR2 SVGAGI. The V gene lost 4 bases and the J gene lost 3 bases, with 12 bases spanning the gap. The CDR3 reads CASSLGGVSNEKLFF. CDR3 DNA: TGTGCCAGCAGTTTAGGGGGTGTCTCTAATGAAAAACTGTTTTTT.

The V call is TRBV10-1, the J call TRBJ2-3; 11 bases match TRBD2. The junction had 5 bases not matched to a gene; V was cut back by 3 bases and J by 3 bases. The CDR3 has 16 residues. CDR1 and CDR2 (germline): WNHNN, SYGVQD (reference sequence). CDR3 DNA: TGCGCCAGCAGTGAATCCTTAGCGGGAGGGACAGATACGCAGTATTTT. It yields the protein CASSESLAGGTDTQYF.

The rearrangement uses TRBV7-9 and TRBJ1-5; no firm D call. The CDR3 loop spans 17 amino acids. The germline CDR1 and CDR2 sequences are SEHNR and FQNEAQ (reference sequence). V lost 0 bases, J lost 2 bases, and 14 bases lay in between. CDR3: CASSLAAASEGNQPQHF. DNA for the CDR3: TGTGCCAGCAGCTTAGCAGCAGCCAGTGAGGGCAATCAGCCCCAGCATTTT. The full variable domain, completed using reference TRBV7-9 and TRBJ1-5, is DTGVSQNPRHKITKRGQNVTFRCDPISEHNRLYWYRQTLGQGPEFLTYFQNEAQLEKSRLLSDRFSAERPKGSFSTLEIQRTEQGDSAMYLCASSLAAASEGNQPQHFGDGTRLSIL.

This clone appeared a few times. In nucleotides, the CDR3 is TGCGCCAGCAGCATGGGACTGGAGCAGTACTTC. Translation: CASSMGLEQYF. The chain carries TRBV5-1 and TRBJ2-7, with D tentatively TRBD2 (6 bases). This CDR3 spans 11 amino acids. Germline V CDR1 and CDR2: SGHRS, YFSETQ. Trimming removed 4 bases from V and 7 bases from J, with 9 bases in between. The entire variable domain, with the rest obtained from reference TRBV5-1 and TRBJ2-7, is as follows: KAGVTQTPRYLIKTRGQQVTLSCSPISGHRSVSWYQQTPGQGLQFLFEYFSETQRNKGNFPGRFSGRQFSNSRSEMNVSTLELGDSALYLCASSMGLEQYFGPGTRLTVT.

This chain uses TRBV7-9 with TRBJ2-1; no clear D gene. The V end was cut by 3 bases, the J end by 6 bases, with 3 bases between. Germline V gene lookup returns CDR1 SEHNR and CDR2 FQNEAQ (reference sequence). This CDR3 contains 11 residues. CDR3 DNA sequence: TGTGCCAGCAGCTTCATCAATGAGCAGTTCTTC. Its protein is CASSFINEQFF.

The rearrangement uses TRBV9 and TRBJ2-2; D gene uncertain. CDR3 size: 13 residues. From germline, CDR1 is SGDLS and CDR2 YYNGEE. Trimming removed 7 bases at V and 2 bases at J, with 9 bases between. As DNA, the CDR3 is TGTGCCAGCGAAAGGGAAAACACCGGGGAGCTGTTTTTT. Translating gives CASERENTGELFF. Full variable domain (missing parts from reference TRBV9 and TRBJ2-2): DSGVTQTPKHLITATGQRVTLRCSPRSGDLSVYWYQQSLDQGLQFLIQYYNGEERAKGNILERFSAQQFPDLHSELNLSSLELGDSALYFCASERENTGELFFGEGSRLTVL.

A few counts support this clone. The J gene is TRBJ2-1, the V gene TRBV4-1, with D perhaps given as TRBD1 or TRBD2 (5 bases each). Trimming removed 1 base from V and 8 bases from J, with 12 bases in between. The germline V gene has CDR1 MGHRA and CDR2 YSYEKL. CDR3 length: 14 amino acids. The CDR3, as DNA: TGCGCCAGCAGCCAAGTCCTCCTGGGGGATGAGCAGTTCTTC. It specifies CASSQVLLGDEQFF.

The rearrangement uses TRBV6-5 and TRBJ1-4; D may be TRBD1 (6 bases). CDR3 length equals 14 residues. Germline CDR1 MNHEY, CDR2 SVGAGI. V lost 5 bases and J 11 bases, leaving 18 bases between the germline ends. The CDR3 here is CASSVKGGYWKLFF. The DNA for the CDR3 is TGTGCCAGCAGTGTTAAGGGGGGGTATTGGAAACTGTTTTTT.

V is TRBV25-1 and J is TRBJ1-1, with 9 bases fitting TRBD1. The CDR3 is 14 residues long. The V and J ends lost 4 bases and 6 bases, in that order; junction bases with no gene match: 6. Germline-derived CDR1 and CDR2 are MGHDK and SYGVNS. The CDR3 sequence: CASSVTGGLAEAFF. In DNA, the CDR3 is TGTGCCAGCAGTGTCACAGGGGGCTTGGCTGAAGCTTTCTTT.

The rearrangement uses TRBV19 and TRBJ2-3; TRBD1 might be the D (6 bases). Germline V CDR1 and CDR2: LNHDA, SQIVND (reference sequence). The CDR3 sequence is 15 residues long. The germline V and J ends were trimmed by 5 bases and 0 bases, with 12 bases remaining between them. CDR3 coding DNA: TGTGCCAGTAGTTTGATAGGGGGTAGCACAGATACGCAGTATTTT. Protein product: CASSLIGGSTDTQYF.

This chain joins TRBV6-1 and TRBJ2-5; D may be TRBD1 (5 bases). Germline V gene lookup returns CDR1 MNHNS and CDR2 SASEGT. The CDR3 runs 12 residues. V was cut by 6 bases and J by 5 bases, with 10 bases left in between. The CDR3, as DNA: TGTGCCAGCAGGCCAGGGTTCGAGACCCAGTACTTC. This encodes CASRPGFETQYF.

The chain joins TRBV6-5 to TRBJ2-3, with 12 bases identical to TRBD2. The CDR3 is made up of 16 amino acids. The V and J ends lost 4 bases and 1 base, in that order; junction bases with no gene match: 3. Germline values: CDR1 MNHEY, CDR2 SVGAGI. This CDR3 is CASSLRLAGGTDTQYF. The CDR3 DNA is TGTGCCAGCAGTTTACGACTAGCGGGGGGCACAGATACGCAGTATTTT.

This clone was seen only a few times. This chain connects TRBV7-6 to TRBJ2-1; the D is unclear. CDR1 is SGHVS and CDR2 is FNYEAQ in the germline V gene. V was shortened by 3 bases and J by 3 bases, with 6 bases between the two germline ends. The CDR3 spans 13 residues. CDR3 DNA sequence: TGTGCCAGCAGCTTGGCGATCTACAATGAGCAGTTCTTC. Translating it yields CASSLAIYNEQFF.

The gene calls are TRBV5-7 and TRBJ1-2; 7 bases map to TRBD1. TRBV5-7 is labeled an ORF, and its function is uncertain. The CDR3 extends over 14 amino acids. V dropped 4 bases and J dropped 2; count of bases not matched to a gene: 5. CDR3: CASSSPGQNYGYTF. DNA for the CDR3: TGTGCCAGCAGCAGCCCGGGACAGAACTATGGCTACACCTTC.

The sample holds a few counts of this clone. The chain employs TRBV20-1 and TRBJ1-2; D is uncertain. CDR3 length: 10 amino acids. Trimming removed 4 bases at V and 3 bases at J, with 3 bases between. Germline V lookup: CDR1 DFQATT, CDR2 SNEGSKA (reference sequence). The CDR3: CSANDYGYTF. The CDR3 DNA reads as TGCAGTGCTAATGACTATGGCTACACCTTC.

The chain links TRBV7-9 to TRBJ2-7; a possible D gene is TRBD1 (6 bases). CDR1 is SEHNR and CDR2 is FQNEAQ in the germline V gene (reference sequence). The CDR3 covers 14 residues. Trimming left V 4 bases short and J 2 bases short, with 12 bases between. CDR3 region: CASSSDRRAYEQYF. The CDR3 region has the DNA TGTGCCAGCAGCTCCGACAGGAGAGCCTACGAGCAGTACTTC.

The V call is TRBV7-3, the J call TRBJ1-1, with D maybe TRBD1 (5 bases). This CDR3 has 15 residues. From germline, CDR1 is SGHTA and CDR2 FQGTGA. Trimming cost V 5 bases and J 1 base, with 14 bases left between them. The chain's CDR3 is CASSDIPGRNTEAFF. The CDR3 nucleotides are TGTGCCAGCAGCGATATTCCGGGACGGAACACTGAAGCTTTCTTT.

V and J are TRBV28 and TRBJ2-1; 12 positions agree with TRBD2. The V segment lost 2 bases and the J segment 8 bases; nucleotides outside the gene matches: 7. The CDR3 runs 16 residues. Per the germline V gene, CDR1 is MDHEN and CDR2 is SYDVKM. The CDR3 nucleotides read TGTGCCAGCAGTTTACCAGTGACTAGCGGGAGCGATGAGCAGTTCTTC. This gives the protein CASSLPVTSGSDEQFF.

The genes are TRBV4-3 and TRBJ1-1; D remains unclear. CDR3 length: 14 residues. The V end was cut by 0 bases, the J end by 1 base, with 6 bases between. Germline-derived CDR1 and CDR2 are LGHNA and YSLEER. The CDR3 DNA is TGCGCCAGCAGCCAAGATTACGAGAACACTGAAGCTTTCTTT. Protein: CASSQDYENTEAFF.

The CDR3 loop is CASSLIGVNEQFF. The CDR3 DNA reads TGTGCCAGCAGTTTAATAGGGGTCAATGAGCAGTTCTTC. The rearrangement links TRBV27 to TRBJ2-1; perhaps TRBD1 as D (5 bases). CDR1 and CDR2 from the germline V gene are MNHEY and SMNVEV (reference sequence). V lost 2 bases, J lost 6 bases, and 8 bases lay in between. The CDR3 runs 13 residues.

This chain links TRBV10-2 with TRBJ2-7; D is uncertain. The germline gives CDR1 WSHSY, CDR2 SAAADI. The ends were cut back, 4 bases at V and 5 bases at J, with 9 bases in the middle. This CDR3 comprises 12 residues. The CDR3 DNA reads as TGCGCCAGCAGTGGCCAGTTTCACGAGCAGTACTTC. This sequence encodes CASSGQFHEQYF.